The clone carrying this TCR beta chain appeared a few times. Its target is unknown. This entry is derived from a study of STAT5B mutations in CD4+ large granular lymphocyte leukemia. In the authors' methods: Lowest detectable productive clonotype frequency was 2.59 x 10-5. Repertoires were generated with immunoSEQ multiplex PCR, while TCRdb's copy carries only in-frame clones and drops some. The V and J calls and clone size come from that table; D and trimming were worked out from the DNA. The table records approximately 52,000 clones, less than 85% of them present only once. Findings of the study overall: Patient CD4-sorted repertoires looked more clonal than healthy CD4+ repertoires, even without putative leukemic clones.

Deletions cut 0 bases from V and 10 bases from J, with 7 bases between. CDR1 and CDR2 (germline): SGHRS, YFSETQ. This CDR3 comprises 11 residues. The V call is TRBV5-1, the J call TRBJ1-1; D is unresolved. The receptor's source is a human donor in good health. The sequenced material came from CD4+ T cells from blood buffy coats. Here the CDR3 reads CASSLEGGAFF. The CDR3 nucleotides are TGCGCCAGCAGCTTGGAAGGTGGAGCTTTCTTT.